Listed below are T cell receptor beta chains from one sample, sequenced in a study of T-cell reconstitution after alpha-beta-depleted transplantation in children. Using its own MiXCR run on the PCR reads, TCRdb lists one record per CDR3 protein. Of some 830,000 distinct CDR3 sequences in the sample, 15% to 20% were seen once. This sample comprised PBMCs, mostly from graft donor cells, obtained 360 days after TCRalphabeta/CD19-depleted stem cell transplant. The receptors were gathered from a male patient aged 10 to 17 who had a stem cell transplant for acute lymphoblastic leukemia, so the T cells may come from the graft donor. The CDR3 runs from the conserved cysteine through the conserved F or W. D genes are given only for firm matches. A row's size may be missing; if present it is once, few, many or a size class.

v_call	d_call	clone_size	j_call	cdr3_nt	cdr3_aa
TRBV9	TRBD2	few	TRBJ2-7	TGTGCCAGCAGCGTAGCTTTTGCTAGCGGGAGCGGTGAGCAGTACTTC	CASSVAFASGSGEQYF
TRBV9	TRBD2	few	TRBJ2-1	TGTGCCAGCAGCGTAGCTACTGGGGGCCTAGCGGGAATGATGGGCTACAATGAGCAGTTCTTC	CASSVATGGLAGMMGYNEQFF
TRBV21-1	NA	few	TRBJ2-7	TGTGCCAGCAGCACCGGACCGAATCTCCCCTACGAGCAGTACTTC	CASSTGPNLPYEQYF
TRBV18	NA	many	TRBJ1-2	TGTGCCAGCTCACCACGGGACACCGTCTATGGCTACACCTTC	CASSPRDTVYGYTF
TRBV6-5	NA	few	TRBJ2-7	TGTGCCAGCAGTTACGATTTTAATCATCCCTACGAGCAGTACTTC	CASSYDFNHPYEQYF
TRBV12-3/TRBV12-4	TRBD2	few	TRBJ2-4	TGTGCCAGCAGTTTTTCGGGACTAGTTCTCTCGGACAGTATAGCCAAAAACATTCAGTACTTC	CASSFSGLVLSDSIAKNIQYF
TRBV29-1	NA	NA	TRBJ2-3	TGCAGCGTTGAAGTTGCCAGGTTTAGCACAGATACGCAGTATTTT	CSVEVARFSTDTQYF
TRBV7-9	NA	few	TRBJ2-1	TGTGCCAGCAGCTTCCCGGGTTTCTCCTACAATGAGCAGTTCTTC	CASSFPGFSYNEQFF
TRBV6-6	TRBD2	NA	TRBJ2-1	TGTGCCAGCAGTGAGCGGGGTCCCCCCCAGCAGTTCTTC	CASSERGPPQQFF
TRBV5-1	TRBD2	many	TRBJ2-7	TGCGCCAGCAGTTTAAGCGGGGTCTCCTACGAGCAGTACTTC	CASSLSGVSYEQYF
TRBV7-8	TRBD1	NA	TRBJ1-2	TGTGCCAGCAGCTTAGGGGACAGGGGGCCTAATGGCTACACCTTC	CASSLGDRGPNGYTF
TRBV6-1	NA	few	TRBJ2-3	TGTGCCAGCAGGTGGACTAGCACAGATACGCAGTATTTT	CASRWTSTDTQYF
TRBV7-2	NA	medium-sized	TRBJ2-3	TGTGCCAGCACTTTGGACAGTCCAGATACGCAGTATTTT	CASTLDSPDTQYF
TRBV7-3	NA	many	TRBJ2-1	TGTGCCAGCAGCGTGACGCCGGTGGGGGTAAATGAGCAGTTCTTC	CASSVTPVGVNEQFF
TRBV18	TRBD1	NA	TRBJ1-5	TGTGCCAGCTCACCGGGACAGGGGGAATATCAGCCCCAGCATTTT	CASSPGQGEYQPQHF
TRBV12-3/TRBV12-4	NA	few	TRBJ2-1	TGTGCCAGCAGTTGGGGAGAGGGGTATTCTACTTACAATGAGCAGTTCTTC	CASSWGEGYSTYNEQFF
TRBV7-9	NA	NA	TRBJ2-2	TGTGCCAGCAGCTCGGGCAGCACCGGGGAGCTGTTTTTT	CASSSGSTGELFF
TRBV4-2	NA	few	TRBJ2-7	TGTGCCAGCAGCCACCCCATCCCGCTAGGGGGAGACGAGCAGTACTTC	CASSHPIPLGGDEQYF
TRBV6-1	TRBD1	NA	TRBJ1-5	TGTGCCAGCAAAGGCGCGGGACAGGGCTTGGGGGGCAATCAGCCCCAGCATTTT	CASKGAGQGLGGNQPQHF
TRBV12-3/TRBV12-4	NA	many	TRBJ2-1	TGTGCCAGCAGTGTCCAGGGGAATGAGCAGTTCTTC	CASSVQGNEQFF
TRBV5-5	NA	few	TRBJ2-2	TGTGCCAGCAGCTTTTTGAGAGACACCGGGGAGCTGTTTTTT	CASSFLRDTGELFF
TRBV29-1	TRBD2	many	TRBJ2-1	TGCAGCGTTGATCGCCCGGGAGGTTTCTACAATGAGCAGTTCTTC	CSVDRPGGFYNEQFF
TRBV11-2	NA	many	TRBJ2-6	TGTGCCAGCTCACGGGTCTCTGGGGCCAACGTCCTGACTTTC	CASSRVSGANVLTF
TRBV10-3	TRBD2	NA	TRBJ2-7	TGTGCCATCAGTGGCTTCGCTCAGAGGGATCCTAGCGGGAGGCGACACTCCTACGAGCAGTACTTC	CAISGFAQRDPSGRRHSYEQYF
TRBV20-1	NA	NA	TRBJ1-5	TGCAGTGCTAGACACGGGGGCAGAGGTCAGCCCCAGCATTTT	CSARHGGRGQPQHF
TRBV5-1	NA	few	TRBJ2-3	TGCGCCAGCAGCTTGGTTGTTACTAGCACAGATACGCAGTATTTT	CASSLVVTSTDTQYF
TRBV11-2	NA	few	TRBJ1-1	TGTGCCAGCAGCCCATACACGGTTATGAACACTGAAGCTTTCTTT	CASSPYTVMNTEAFF
TRBV20-1	NA	many	TRBJ2-7	TGCAGTGCTAGAGGCGGGCCCAAACTAACCTACGAGCAGTACTTC	CSARGGPKLTYEQYF
TRBV5-1	NA	many	TRBJ1-1	TGCGCCAGCACAGGGATGAACACTGAAGCTTTCTTT	CASTGMNTEAFF